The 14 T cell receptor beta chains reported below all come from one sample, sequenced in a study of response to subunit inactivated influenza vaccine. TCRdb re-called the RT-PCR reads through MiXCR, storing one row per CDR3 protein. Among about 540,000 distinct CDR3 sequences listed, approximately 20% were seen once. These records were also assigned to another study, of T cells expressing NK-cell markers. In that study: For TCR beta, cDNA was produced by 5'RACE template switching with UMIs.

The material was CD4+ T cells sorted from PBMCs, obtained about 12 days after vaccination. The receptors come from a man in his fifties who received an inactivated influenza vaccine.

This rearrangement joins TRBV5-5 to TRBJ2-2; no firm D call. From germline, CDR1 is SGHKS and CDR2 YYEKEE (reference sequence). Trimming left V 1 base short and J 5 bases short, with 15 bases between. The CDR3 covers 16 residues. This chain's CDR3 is CASSLYATGGTGELFF. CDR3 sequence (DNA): TGTGCCAGCAGCTTGTACGCGACGGGTGGTACCGGGGAGCTGTTTTTT.

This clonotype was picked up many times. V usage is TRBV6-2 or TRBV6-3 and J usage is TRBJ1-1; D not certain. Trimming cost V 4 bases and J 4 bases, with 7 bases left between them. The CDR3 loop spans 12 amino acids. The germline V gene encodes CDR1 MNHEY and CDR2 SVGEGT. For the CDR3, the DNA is TGTGCCAGCAGTTCAGGTGGCACTGAAGCTTTCTTT. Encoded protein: CASSSGGTEAFF.

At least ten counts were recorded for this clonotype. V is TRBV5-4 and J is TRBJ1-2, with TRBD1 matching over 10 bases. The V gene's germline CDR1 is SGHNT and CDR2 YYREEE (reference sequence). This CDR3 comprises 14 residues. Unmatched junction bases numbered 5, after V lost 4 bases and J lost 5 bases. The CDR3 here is CASSPRDRGYGYTF. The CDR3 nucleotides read TGTGCCAGCAGCCCCCGGGACAGGGGTTATGGCTACACCTTC.

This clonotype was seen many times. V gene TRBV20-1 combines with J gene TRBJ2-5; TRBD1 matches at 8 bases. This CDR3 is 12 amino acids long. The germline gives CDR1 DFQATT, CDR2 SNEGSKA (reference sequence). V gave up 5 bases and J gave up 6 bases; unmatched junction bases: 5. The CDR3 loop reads CSAHRGSKTQYF. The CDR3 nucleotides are TGCAGTGCTCACAGGGGGAGTAAGACCCAGTACTTC.

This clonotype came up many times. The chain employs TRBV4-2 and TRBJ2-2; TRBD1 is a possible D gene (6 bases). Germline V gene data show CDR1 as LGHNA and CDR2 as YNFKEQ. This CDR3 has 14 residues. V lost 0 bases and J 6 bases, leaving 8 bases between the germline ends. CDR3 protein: CASSQDRTAGELFF. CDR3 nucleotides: TGTGCCAGCAGCCAAGATAGGACAGCCGGGGAGCTGTTTTTT.

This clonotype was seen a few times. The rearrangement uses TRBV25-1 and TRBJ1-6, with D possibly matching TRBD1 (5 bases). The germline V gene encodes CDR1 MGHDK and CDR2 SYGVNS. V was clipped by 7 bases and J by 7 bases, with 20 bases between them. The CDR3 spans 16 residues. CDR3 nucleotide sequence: TGTGCCAGCACCACTTCGTCGAGGGGCTCGAATTCACCCCTCCACTTT. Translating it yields CASTTSSRGSNSPLHF.

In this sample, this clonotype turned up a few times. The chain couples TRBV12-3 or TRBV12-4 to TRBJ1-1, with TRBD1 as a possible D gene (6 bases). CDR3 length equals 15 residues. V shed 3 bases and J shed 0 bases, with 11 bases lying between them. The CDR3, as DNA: TGTGCCAGCAGTTTTGGGGGGCTCATGAACACTGAAGCTTTCTTT. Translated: CASSFGGLMNTEAFF.

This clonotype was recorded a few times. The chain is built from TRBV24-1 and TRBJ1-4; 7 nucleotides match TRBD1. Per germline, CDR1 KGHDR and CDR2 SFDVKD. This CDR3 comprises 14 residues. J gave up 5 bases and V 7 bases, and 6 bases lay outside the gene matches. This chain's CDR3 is CATSARGMNEKLFF. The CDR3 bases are TGTGCCACCAGCGCCAGGGGGATGAATGAAAAACTGTTTTTT.

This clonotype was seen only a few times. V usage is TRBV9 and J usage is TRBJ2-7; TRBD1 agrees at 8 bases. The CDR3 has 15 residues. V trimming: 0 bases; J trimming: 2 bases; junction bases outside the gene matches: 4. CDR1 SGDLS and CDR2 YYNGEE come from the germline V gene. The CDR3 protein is CASSVGQGTPYEQYF. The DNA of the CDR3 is TGTGCCAGCAGCGTAGGACAGGGGACCCCCTACGAGCAGTACTTC. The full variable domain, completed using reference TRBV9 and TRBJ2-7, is DSGVTQTPKHLITATGQRVTLRCSPRSGDLSVYWYQQSLDQGLQFLIQYYNGEERAKGNILERFSAQQFPDLHSELNLSSLELGDSALYFCASSVGQGTPYEQYFGPGTRLTVT.

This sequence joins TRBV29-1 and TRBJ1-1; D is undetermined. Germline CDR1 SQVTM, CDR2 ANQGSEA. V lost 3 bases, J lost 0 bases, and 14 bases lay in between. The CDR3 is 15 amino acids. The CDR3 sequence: CSVDGGGVMNTEAFF. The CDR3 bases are TGCAGCGTTGATGGAGGTGGGGTAATGAACACTGAAGCTTTCTTT.

The DNA for the CDR3 is TGCAGTGCAAAAGCCCAGGGTGTTGACACTGAAGCTTTCTTT. Translated: CSAKAQGVDTEAFF. The chain links TRBV20-1 to TRBJ1-1; TRBD1 is a possible D gene (5 bases). This CDR3 spans 14 amino acids. From germline, CDR1 is DFQATT and CDR2 SNEGSKA (reference sequence). V was cut by 6 bases and J by 3 bases, with 17 bases left in between.

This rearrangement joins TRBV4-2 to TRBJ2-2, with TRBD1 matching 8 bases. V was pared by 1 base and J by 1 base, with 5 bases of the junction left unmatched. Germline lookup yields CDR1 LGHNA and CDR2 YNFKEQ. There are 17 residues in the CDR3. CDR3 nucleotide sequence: TGTGCCAGCAGCCAAGGAAGACAGGGGAGGAACACCGGGGAGCTGTTTTTT. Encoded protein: CASSQGRQGRNTGELFF.

CDR3: CASSPALRTVVSPLHF. The CDR3 DNA sequence: TGTGCCAGCAGCCCAGCCCTAAGGACAGTTGTCTCACCCCTCCACTTT. The V and J genes are TRBV3-1 and TRBJ1-6; D perhaps matches TRBD1 (6 bases). The V end lost 4 bases, the J end lost 10 bases, and 20 bases lay between the germline ends. CDR3 size: 16 residues. Germline V gene lookup returns CDR1 LGHDT and CDR2 YNNKEL (reference sequence). Full variable domain (remainder filled in from reference TRBV3-1 and TRBJ1-6): DTAVSQTPKYLVTQMGNDKSIKCEQNLGHDTMYWYKQDSKKFLKIMFSYNNKELIINETVPNRFSPKSPDKAHLNLHINSLELGDSAVYFCASSPALRTVVSPLHFGNGTRLTVT.

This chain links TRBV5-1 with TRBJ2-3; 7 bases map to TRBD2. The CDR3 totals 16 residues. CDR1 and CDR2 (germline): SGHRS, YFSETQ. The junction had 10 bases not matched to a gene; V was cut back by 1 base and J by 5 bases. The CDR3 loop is CASSLYVGRAEDTQYF. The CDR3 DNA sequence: TGCGCCAGCAGCTTGTATGTTGGGAGGGCCGAAGATACGCAGTATTTT. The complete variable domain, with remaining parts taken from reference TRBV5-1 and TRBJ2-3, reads KAGVTQTPRYLIKTRGQQVTLSCSPISGHRSVSWYQQTPGQGLQFLFEYFSETQRNKGNFPGRFSGRQFSNSRSEMNVSTLELGDSALYLCASSLYVGRAEDTQYFGPGTRLTVL.